This TCR beta chain originates from a study of STAT5B mutations in CD4+ large granular lymphocyte leukemia. Sequencing was performed with immunoSEQ multiplex PCR; in TCRdb, only in-frame clones are kept and a portion is missing. In the table there are 40,000 to 55,000 clones, roughly 85% of which are singletons. This CDR3 has 14 residues. Germline CDR1 and CDR2: SQVTM and ANQGSEA. This receptor was identified in a human donor in good health. Sequenced material: CD4+ T cells from blood buffy coats. The chain recombines TRBV29-1 with TRBJ2-3; 8 bases match TRBD2. This chain's CDR3 is CSLAGKPSTDTQYF. For the CDR3, the DNA is TGCAGTCTAGCGGGTAAACCTAGCACAGATACGCAGTATTTT.